This T cell receptor beta chain was profiled in a study of cytomegalovirus exposure and HLA in healthy donors. Notes on this clone: What it binds is not known.

CDR3 size: 13 residues. CDR1 SGDLS and CDR2 YYNGEE come from the germline V gene. V was clipped by 5 bases and J by 5 bases, with 13 bases between them. Whole-study results and caveats: According to a subsequent analysis, TCR clusters identified in the first cohort showed a tendency to co-occur across the approximately 130 validation repertoires. Reportedly, diagnosis of cytomegalovirus status by the classifier showed high specificity and sensitivity.

Measured with immunoSEQ multiplex PCR; TCRdb has only the in-frame clones, and not every one. The top ten clones hold roughly 0.74% of a sample with tens of thousands of clones, roughly 93% of them seen once. The material sequenced was PBMCs. This rearrangement joins TRBV9 to TRBJ2-5; a possible D gene is TRBD1 (6 bases). The sequence derives from a man aged 18 to 29 in good health and CMV-seronegative. The DNA for the CDR3 is TGTGCCAGCAGTATAACAGGGTTCGAGACCCAGTACTTC. Translating it yields CASSITGFETQYF.